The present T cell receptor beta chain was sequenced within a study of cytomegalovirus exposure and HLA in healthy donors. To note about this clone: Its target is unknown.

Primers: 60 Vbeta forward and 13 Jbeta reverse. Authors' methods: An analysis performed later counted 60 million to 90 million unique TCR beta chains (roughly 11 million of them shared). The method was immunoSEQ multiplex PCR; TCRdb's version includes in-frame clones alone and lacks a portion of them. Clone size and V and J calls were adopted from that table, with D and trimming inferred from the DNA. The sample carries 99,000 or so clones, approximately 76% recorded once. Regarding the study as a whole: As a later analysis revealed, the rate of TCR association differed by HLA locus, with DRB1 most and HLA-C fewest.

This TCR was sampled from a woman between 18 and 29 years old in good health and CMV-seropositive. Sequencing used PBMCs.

Here the CDR3 DNA reads TGCAGCGTCACTTTGGGCAACTCAGCCAAAAACATTCAGTACTTC. It specifies CSVTLGNSAKNIQYF. The J gene is TRBJ2-4, the V gene TRBV29-1; no clear D. The CDR3 totals 15 residues. From germline, CDR1 is SQVTM and CDR2 ANQGSEA. The V and J ends lost 6 bases and 0 bases respectively, with 15 bases between them.